This T cell receptor beta chain came from a study of identical twins. In germline, CDR1 is MNHNS, CDR2 SASEGT. V gave up 3 bases and J gave up 0 bases, with 7 bases separating them. This CDR3 has 14 amino acids. TCRdb used MiXCR to reprocess the 5' RACE reads, holding one entry per CDR3 protein. Found here are roughly 1.6 million distinct CDR3 sequences, under 35% of them singletons; the top ten hold 0.25% to 0.3%. The sample comprised cord blood. This receptor was taken from a newborn girl in good health. The chain employs TRBV6-1 and TRBJ2-3; no firm D call. CDR3 loop: CASSDHASTDTQYF. CDR3 coding DNA: TGTGCCAGCAGTGATCATGCTAGCACAGATACGCAGTATTTT.